The 15 T cell receptor beta chains listed next were all sequenced from one sample in a study of Graves' ophthalmopathy and Graves' hyperthyroidism. Investigators amplified TCR beta CDR3 regions from RNA transcripts. The library came from an HTBI-primed first-round RT-PCR and a second-round multiplex PCR. TCRdb redid the calling of the multiplex PCR reads with MiXCR, one entry per CDR3 protein. The table lists 620,000 or so distinct CDR3 sequences, about 24% of them singletons. The sequenced sample was peripheral blood. The receptors come from a woman between 18 and 30 years old with stable Graves' hyperthyroidism. Some clones in this sample may be carry-over from other donors' samples.

Only a few counts were recorded for this clonotype. The genes are TRBV28 and TRBJ1-1; no firm D call. CDR1 MDHEN and CDR2 SYDVKM come from the germline V gene. The CDR3 is 12 residues long. Trimming pared 2 bases from V and 5 bases from J, leaving 6 bases between. CDR3 protein: CASSLQATEAFF. The DNA of the CDR3 is TGTGCCAGCAGTTTACAGGCTACTGAAGCTTTCTTT.

This clonotype was found a few times. The V call is TRBV4-1, the J call TRBJ2-5; D call uncertain. This CDR3 has 14 amino acids. Trimming left V 3 bases short and J 1 base short, with 9 bases between. Germline V gene sequence: CDR1 MGHRA, CDR2 YSYEKL. The CDR3 nucleotides read TGCGCCAGCAGCCAGCAGTATGTCCAAGAGACCCAGTACTTC. Protein: CASSQQYVQETQYF.

This clonotype was found many times. The chain employs TRBV7-9 and TRBJ2-5, with D unclear. This CDR3 spans 13 amino acids. Looked up from germline, CDR1 is SEHNR and CDR2 is FQNEAQ (reference sequence). Trimming removed 3 bases from V and 4 bases from J, with 9 bases in between. This chain's CDR3 is CASSLRSIETQYF. The CDR3 DNA is TGTGCCAGCAGCTTGCGCTCAATAGAGACCCAGTACTTC.

This clonotype was counted at least ten times. This rearrangement joins TRBV27 to TRBJ1-1; 7 bases match TRBD1. CDR1 is MNHEY and CDR2 is SMNVEV in the germline V gene (reference sequence). CDR3 length: 15 amino acids. V lost 7 bases and J lost 4; bases outside the gene matches: 12. The CDR3 spells CASTPGDSLFTEAFF. The CDR3, as DNA: TGTGCCAGCACCCCCGGGGACAGTCTATTCACTGAAGCTTTCTTT.

This clonotype was counted ten times or more. The DNA of the CDR3 is TGTGCCACCAGCACCGGAAACAGCGGAGGGGCTAGCGAGCAGTACTTC. Translating it yields CATSTGNSGGASEQYF. J is TRBJ2-7 and V is TRBV15; TRBD2 is a possible D gene (6 bases). The CDR3 runs 16 residues. Per germline, CDR1 LNHNV and CDR2 YYDKDF (reference sequence). Trimming took off 4 bases at V and 6 bases at J, with 22 bases between the two ends.

This clonotype showed up many times. V and J are TRBV20-1 and TRBJ2-7; D is unresolved. The CDR3 has 13 residues. The germline V and J ends were trimmed by 1 base and 0 bases, with 7 bases remaining between them. Germline CDR1 DFQATT, CDR2 SNEGSKA (reference sequence). Here the CDR3 DNA reads TGCAGTGCTAGAGTCCTTCCCTCCTACGAGCAGTACTTC. Its protein product is CSARVLPSYEQYF.

This sequence joins TRBV7-3 and TRBJ1-6, with 8 bases identical to TRBD1. The germline V gene has CDR1 SGHTA and CDR2 FQGTGA. J lost 7 bases, V lost 2 bases, and 4 bases had no gene match. The CDR3 has 15 residues. The CDR3 nucleotides are TGTGCCAGCAGCTTAGCTGACAGGGGCAATTCACCCCTCCACTTT. Translated, it gives CASSLADRGNSPLHF.

This clonotype was seen more than once but under ten times. A much larger clone differs by one base, so this may be a read error. CDR3 in amino acids: CASSLAVGWNTICF. The CDR3 DNA sequence: TGTGCCAGCAGTTTAGCGGTGGGGTGGAACACCATATGTTTT. The rearrangement links TRBV12-3 or TRBV12-4 to TRBJ1-3; D gene uncertain. The CDR3 sequence is 14 residues long.

The sample holds many counts of this clonotype. The V gene is TRBV2, the J gene TRBJ2-3; tentative D call: TRBD2 (6 bases). The length of the CDR3 is 12 residues. Germline V gene data show CDR1 as SNHLY and CDR2 as FYNNEI. V dropped 7 bases and J dropped 3 bases, with 8 bases sitting between them. The CDR3, as DNA: TGTGCCAGCATGGCGGGGACAGATACGCAGTATTTT. This encodes CASMAGTDTQYF.

This clonotype has more than one count but fewer than ten. The chain carries TRBV2 and TRBJ2-7, with a weak D call TRBD2 (6 bases). The CDR3 is 14 residues long. The germline CDR1 and CDR2 sequences are SNHLY and FYNNEI. The ends were cut back, 8 bases at V and 3 bases at J, with 17 bases in the middle. The CDR3, as DNA: TGTGCCAGCCTCGTGGCGGGGCGCCTCTACGAGCAGTACTTC. Encoded protein: CASLVAGRLYEQYF. Full variable domain (remainder filled in from reference TRBV2 and TRBJ2-7): EPEVTQTPSHQVTQMGQEVILRCVPISNHLYFYWYRQILGQKVEFLVSFYNNEISEKSEIFDDQFSVERPDGSNFTLKIRSTKLEDSAMYFCASLVAGRLYEQYFGPGTRLTVT.

Here the CDR3 DNA reads TGCGCCAGCAGCTTGGGACAGTTTGGGAGGATAATGAACACTGAAGCTTTCTTT. Its translation: CASSLGQFGRIMNTEAFF. The chain employs TRBV5-1 and TRBJ1-1; tentatively, D is TRBD1 (5 bases). The CDR3 is 18 amino acids. Germline lookup yields CDR1 SGHRS and CDR2 YFSETQ. Trimming took off 0 bases at V and 0 bases at J, with 18 bases between the two ends.

As concerns this clonotype: A much larger clone sits a single nucleotide away, making a read error possible. This sequence joins TRBV6-5 and TRBJ2-7; weak D call: TRBD1 (6 bases). The CDR3 covers 15 residues. The germline CDR1 and CDR2 sequences are MNHEY and SVGAGI. V lost 2 bases and J lost 3, with 14 bases in between. The CDR3 nucleotides read TGTGCCAGCAGTTACGCCGGGACATGGGGCTACGAGCAGTACTTC. Its protein product is CASSYAGTWGYEQYF.

A note on this clonotype: A read error may account for a junction end that differs from germline. In nucleotides, the CDR3 is TGTGCTAGCAGCCTGGGGGACAGATACACCGGGGAGCTGTTTTTT. As protein: CASSLGDRYTGELFF. The chain carries TRBV7-7 and TRBJ2-2, with 7 bases matching TRBD1. CDR1 is SSHAT and CDR2 is FNYEAQ in the germline V gene (reference sequence). This CDR3 has 15 amino acids.

The table lists this clonotype with many counts. This rearrangement joins TRBV6-2 or TRBV6-3 to TRBJ2-7, with TRBD2 identical over 9 bases. From germline, CDR1 is MNHEY and CDR2 SVGEGT. J gave up 2 bases and V 7 bases, and 9 bases lay outside the gene matches. The CDR3 extends over 15 amino acids. DNA for the CDR3: TGTGCCAGCATCACCGTAGCGGGAGACCCCTACGAGCAGTACTTC. Amino acid sequence: CASITVAGDPYEQYF.

This clonotype has at least ten counts. The chain couples TRBV28 to TRBJ1-5; tentatively, D is TRBD1 (5 bases). From germline, CDR1 is MDHEN and CDR2 SYDVKM. The V end lost 3 bases, the J end lost 5 bases, and 11 bases lay between the germline ends. There are 14 residues in the CDR3. CDR3 bases: TGTGCCAGCAGTTTCAGGGTTCGGGATCAGCCCCAGCATTTT. Amino acid sequence: CASSFRVRDQPQHF.